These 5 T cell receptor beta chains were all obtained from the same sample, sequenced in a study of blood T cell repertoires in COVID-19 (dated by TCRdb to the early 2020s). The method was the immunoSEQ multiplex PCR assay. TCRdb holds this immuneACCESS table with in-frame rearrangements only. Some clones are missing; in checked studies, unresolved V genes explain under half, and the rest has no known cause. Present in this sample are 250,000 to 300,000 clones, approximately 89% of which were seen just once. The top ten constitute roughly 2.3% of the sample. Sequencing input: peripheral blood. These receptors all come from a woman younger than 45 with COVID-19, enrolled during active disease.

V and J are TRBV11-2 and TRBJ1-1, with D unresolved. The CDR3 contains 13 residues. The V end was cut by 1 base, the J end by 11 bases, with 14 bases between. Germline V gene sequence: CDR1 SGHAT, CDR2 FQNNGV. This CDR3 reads CASSLAGSEVAFF. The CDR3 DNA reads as TGTGCCAGCAGCTTAGCCGGGTCTGAAGTGGCTTTCTTT.

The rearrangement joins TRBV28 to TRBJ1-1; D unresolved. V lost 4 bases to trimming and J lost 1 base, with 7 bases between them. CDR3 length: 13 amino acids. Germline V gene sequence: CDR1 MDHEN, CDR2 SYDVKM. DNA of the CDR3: TGTGCCAGCAGTTGGACTCCGAACACTGAAGCTTTCTTT. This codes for CASSWTPNTEAFF.

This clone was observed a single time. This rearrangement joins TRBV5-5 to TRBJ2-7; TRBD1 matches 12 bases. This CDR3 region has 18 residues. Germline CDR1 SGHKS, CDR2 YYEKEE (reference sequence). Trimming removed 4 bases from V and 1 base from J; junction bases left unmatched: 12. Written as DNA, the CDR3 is TGTGCCAGCAGCCCCAAACAAGGGACAGGGGGCTGGTCCTACGAGCAGTACTTC. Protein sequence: CASSPKQGTGGWSYEQYF.

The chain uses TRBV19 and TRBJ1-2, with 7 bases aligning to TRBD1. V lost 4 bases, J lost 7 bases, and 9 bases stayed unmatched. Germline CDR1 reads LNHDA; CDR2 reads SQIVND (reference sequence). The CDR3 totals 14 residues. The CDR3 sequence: CASSKSYRGSGYTF. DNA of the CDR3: TGTGCCAGTAGTAAATCCTACAGGGGTAGTGGCTACACCTTC.

In nucleotides, the CDR3 is TGTGCCTGGAGTCGAACCCAGGGCCGTCCTGACTATGGCTACACCTTC. Translating gives CAWSRTQGRPDYGYTF. The chain is built from TRBV30 and TRBJ1-2, with D tentatively TRBD1 (5 bases). CDR3 size: 16 residues. V was cut by 2 bases and J by 3 bases, with 19 bases left in between. Germline CDR1 reads GTSNPN; CDR2 reads SVGIG (reference sequence).